What follows are 18 T cell receptor beta chains derived from one specimen sequenced in a study of control samples from healthy donors and cancer patients. Produced via immunoSEQ multiplex PCR; TCRdb's table is partial and in-frame only. The data contain about 26,000 clones, roughly four fifths of them seen just once; the ten biggest clones take up under 30%. Material: PBMCs. The source of these receptors is a man aged 55 to 70 with colorectal cancer.

The chain employs TRBV6-5 and TRBJ1-2, with 7 nucleotides matching TRBD1. V shed 2 bases, J shed 3 bases, and the junction held 9 bases outside the gene matches. Germline CDR1 and CDR2: MNHEY and SVGAGI. The CDR3 is 16 amino acids. In DNA, the CDR3 is TGTGCCAGCAGTTACCTCGGTGGGGACAGCTACTATGGCTACACCTTC. It encodes CASSYLGGDSYYGYTF.

The chain joins TRBV4-1 to TRBJ1-2; D gene unclear. The CDR3 totals 18 residues. Germline loops: CDR1 MGHRA, CDR2 YSYEKL. Trimming stripped 1 base from V and 4 bases from J, with 22 bases between. CDR3 sequence (DNA): TGCGCCAGCAGCCAAGCGGAATCTCGAGAGGGAGCTGCCTATGGCTACACCTTC. Its protein product is CASSQAESREGAAYGYTF.

The CDR3, as DNA: TGCGCCAGCAGCTTGGCCGGAGTGGTTTACGAGCAGTACTTC. This sequence encodes CASSLAGVVYEQYF. This rearrangement joins TRBV5-1 to TRBJ2-7; unclear D gene. V was trimmed by 0 bases and J by 4 bases, leaving 11 bases between them. Per the germline V gene, CDR1 is SGHRS and CDR2 is YFSETQ. The CDR3 covers 14 residues.

The chain carries TRBV5-1 and TRBJ2-3, with D possibly TRBD1 on 7 matching bases. Germline V gene data show CDR1 as SGHRS and CDR2 as YFSETQ. The CDR3 is made up of 13 amino acids. With 5 bases removed from V and 5 bases from J, the gap between germline ends came to 12 bases. As DNA, the CDR3 is TGCGCCAGCAGTACCCAGGGGGGAGATACGCAGTATTTT. This encodes CASSTQGGDTQYF.

The gene calls are TRBV9 and TRBJ2-6, with D uncertain. V gave up 3 bases and J gave up 3 bases, with 22 bases separating them. Germline lookup yields CDR1 SGDLS and CDR2 YYNGEE. This CDR3 contains 19 residues. The CDR3 protein is CASSGYGGLLRFGANVLTF. CDR3 sequence (DNA): TGTGCCAGCAGCGGCTACGGTGGCCTCCTTCGATTTGGGGCCAACGTCCTGACTTTC. The full variable domain, in which reference TRBV9 and TRBJ2-6 provide the parts outside the CDR3, is DSGVTQTPKHLITATGQRVTLRCSPRSGDLSVYWYQQSLDQGLQFLIQYYNGEERAKGNILERFSAQQFPDLHSELNLSSLELGDSALYFCASSGYGGLLRFGANVLTFGAGSRLTVL.

The J gene is TRBJ1-1, the V gene TRBV3-1 (or the pseudogene TRBV3-2); D is unresolved. The ends were cut back, 2 bases at V and 2 bases at J, with 15 bases in the middle. The CDR3 extends over 16 amino acids. From germline, CDR1 is LGHDT and CDR2 YNNKEL (reference sequence). CDR3 sequence reads: CASSQMSTGFNTEAFF. The CDR3, as DNA: TGTGCCAGCAGCCAAATGTCAACGGGATTTAACACTGAAGCTTTCTTT.

The CDR3 nucleotides read TGTGCCAGCAGCTTCGGGGAGGCTGGCTACACCTTC. Translating gives CASSFGEAGYTF. V gene TRBV7-9 combines with J gene TRBJ1-2, with D unresolved. Looked up from germline, CDR1 is SEHNR and CDR2 is FQNEAQ (reference sequence). V was clipped by 3 bases and J by 7 bases, with 9 bases between them. The CDR3 length is 12 residues.

The CDR3 DNA reads as TGCGCCAGCAGCTTAAACCCGGGACAGGGGTACGTGAACACTGAAGCTTTCTTT. This translates into CASSLNPGQGYVNTEAFF. The rearrangement joins TRBV5-1 to TRBJ1-1, with 10 bases fitting TRBD1. The CDR3 covers 18 residues. Germline CDR1 is SGHRS and CDR2 is YFSETQ. Trimming at V came to 2 bases and at J to 0 bases, leaving 10 bases not matched to a gene.

The chain is built from TRBV21-1 and TRBJ2-7; whether TRBD2, the table's D call, matches the DNA was not checked. TRBV21-1 is a known pseudogene. The CDR3 spans 16 residues. CDR3 DNA sequence: TGTGCCAGCAGCAAACCTGGTGCCGGGACTAGCGGGGGAAAGTACGTC. It yields the protein CASSKPGAGTSGGKYV.

This chain joins TRBV6-5 and TRBJ2-2; D might be TRBD2 (6 bases). Germline loops: CDR1 MNHEY, CDR2 SVGAGI. Trimming cost V 6 bases and J 1 base, with 12 bases left between them. The CDR3 has 15 residues. CDR3 nucleotides: TGTGCCAGCAGCTACGTGGGGGGGAACACCGGGGAGCTGTTTTTT. It codes for CASSYVGGNTGELFF.

The rearrangement links TRBV2 to TRBJ1-1; the D gene is possibly TRBD1 (5 bases). Trimming left V 4 bases short and J 1 base short, with 7 bases between. Germline CDR1 reads SNHLY; CDR2 reads FYNNEI. The CDR3 consists of 13 residues. The CDR3: CASSGQGNTEAFF. The DNA of the CDR3 is TGTGCCAGCAGTGGGCAGGGGAACACTGAAGCTTTCTTT.

The chain uses TRBV12-3 or TRBV12-4 and TRBJ1-3; D uncertain. The CDR3 consists of 12 residues. Trimming stripped 3 bases from V and 3 bases from J, with 3 bases between. DNA for the CDR3: TGTGCCAGCAGTTTGGTTGGAAACACCATATATTTT. This encodes CASSLVGNTIYF.

V is TRBV9 and J is TRBJ1-2, with D possibly matching TRBD1 (5 bases). Trimming cost V 5 bases and J 8 bases, with 25 bases left between them. From germline, CDR1 is SGDLS and CDR2 YYNGEE. CDR3 length equals 16 residues. The CDR3 spells CASRQTGSERGSGYTF. CDR3 in DNA: TGTGCCAGCAGACAGACGGGCTCGGAGAGGGGCAGCGGCTACACCTTC.

For the CDR3, the DNA is TGCAGCGCCTCCAATGATTGGGGCTATGGCTACACCTTC. Translating it yields CSASNDWGYGYTF. The V call is TRBV29-1, the J call TRBJ1-2; D is ambiguous. Per germline, CDR1 SQVTM and CDR2 ANQGSEA. V was trimmed by 7 bases and J by 4 bases, leaving 16 bases between them. The CDR3 sequence is 13 residues long.

The chain is built from TRBV5-1 and TRBJ2-5; the D gene could be TRBD1 or TRBD2 (6 bases each). V lost 2 bases and J 5 bases, leaving 13 bases between the germline ends. The germline V gene has CDR1 SGHRS and CDR2 YFSETQ. The CDR3 sequence is 14 residues long. CDR3 loop: CASSFGGLGETQYF. The DNA of the CDR3 is TGCGCCAGCAGCTTTGGGGGGCTCGGGGAGACCCAGTACTTC.

The chain combines TRBV7-2 with TRBJ1-1; D gene unclear. Per the germline V gene, CDR1 is SGHTA and CDR2 is FQGNSA. V was shortened by 3 bases and J by 6 bases, with 14 bases between the two germline ends. The CDR3 is made up of 14 amino acids. The CDR3 sequence: CASSLASAKAEAFF. CDR3 coding DNA: TGTGCCAGCAGCTTGGCGTCGGCGAAGGCTGAAGCTTTCTTT.

The chain joins TRBV5-1 to TRBJ2-7, with D maybe TRBD1 (5 bases). The CDR3 length is 13 residues. CDR1 and CDR2 from the germline V gene are SGHRS and YFSETQ. Trimming pared 0 bases from V and 7 bases from J, leaving 11 bases between. CDR3 protein: CASSLDAGLEQYF. DNA of the CDR3: TGCGCCAGCAGCTTGGATGCAGGGCTTGAGCAGTACTTC.

V usage is TRBV5-1 and J usage is TRBJ1-1; 9 bases agree with TRBD1. Germline CDR1 SGHRS, CDR2 YFSETQ. V gave up 3 bases and J gave up 2 bases; unmatched junction bases: 17. The CDR3 length is 19 residues. The CDR3 region is CASSSLGQGSFFGNTEAFF. The CDR3 coding sequence is TGCGCCAGCAGCTCACTAGGACAGGGGAGTTTTTTTGGAAACACTGAAGCTTTCTTT.